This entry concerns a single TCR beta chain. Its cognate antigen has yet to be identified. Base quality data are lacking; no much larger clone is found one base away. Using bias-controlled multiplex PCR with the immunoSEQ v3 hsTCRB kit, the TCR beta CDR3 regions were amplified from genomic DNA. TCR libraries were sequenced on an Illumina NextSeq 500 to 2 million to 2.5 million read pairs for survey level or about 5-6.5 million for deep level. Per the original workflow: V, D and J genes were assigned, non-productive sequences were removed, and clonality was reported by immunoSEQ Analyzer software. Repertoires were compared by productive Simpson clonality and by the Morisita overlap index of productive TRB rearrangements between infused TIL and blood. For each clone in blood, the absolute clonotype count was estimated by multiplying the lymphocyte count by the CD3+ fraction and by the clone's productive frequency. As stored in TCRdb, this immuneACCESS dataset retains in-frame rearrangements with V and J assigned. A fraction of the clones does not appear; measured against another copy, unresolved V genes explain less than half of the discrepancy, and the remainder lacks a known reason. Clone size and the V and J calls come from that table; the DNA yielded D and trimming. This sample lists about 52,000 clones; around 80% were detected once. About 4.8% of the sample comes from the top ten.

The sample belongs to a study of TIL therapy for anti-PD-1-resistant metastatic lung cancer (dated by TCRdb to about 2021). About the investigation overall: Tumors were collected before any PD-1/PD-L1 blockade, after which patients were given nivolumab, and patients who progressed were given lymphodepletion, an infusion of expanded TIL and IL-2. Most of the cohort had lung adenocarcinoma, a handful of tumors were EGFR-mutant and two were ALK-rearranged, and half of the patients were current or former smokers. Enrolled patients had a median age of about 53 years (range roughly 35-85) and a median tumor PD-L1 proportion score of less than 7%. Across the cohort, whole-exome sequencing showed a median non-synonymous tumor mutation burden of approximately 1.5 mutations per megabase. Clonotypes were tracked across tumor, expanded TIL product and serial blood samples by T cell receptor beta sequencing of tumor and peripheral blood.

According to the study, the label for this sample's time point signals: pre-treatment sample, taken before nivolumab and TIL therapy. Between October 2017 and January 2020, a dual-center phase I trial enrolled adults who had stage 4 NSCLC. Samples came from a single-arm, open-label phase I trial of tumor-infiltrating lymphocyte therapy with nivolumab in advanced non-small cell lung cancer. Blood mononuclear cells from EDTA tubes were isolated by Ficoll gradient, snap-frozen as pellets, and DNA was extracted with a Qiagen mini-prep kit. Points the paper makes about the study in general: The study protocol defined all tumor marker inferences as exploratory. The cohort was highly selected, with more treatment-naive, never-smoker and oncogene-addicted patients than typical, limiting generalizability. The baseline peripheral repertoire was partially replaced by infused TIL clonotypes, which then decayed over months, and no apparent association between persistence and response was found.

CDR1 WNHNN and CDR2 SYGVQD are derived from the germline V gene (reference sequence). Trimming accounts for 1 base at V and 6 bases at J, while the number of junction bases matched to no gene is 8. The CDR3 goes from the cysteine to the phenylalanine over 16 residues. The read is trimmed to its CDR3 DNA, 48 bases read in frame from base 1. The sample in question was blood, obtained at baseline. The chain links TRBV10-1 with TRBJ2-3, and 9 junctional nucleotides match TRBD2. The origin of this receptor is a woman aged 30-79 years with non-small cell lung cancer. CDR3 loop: CASSEWELAGTDTQYF. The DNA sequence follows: TGCGCCAGCAGTGAGTGGGAACTAGCGGGTACGGATACGCAGTATTTT.